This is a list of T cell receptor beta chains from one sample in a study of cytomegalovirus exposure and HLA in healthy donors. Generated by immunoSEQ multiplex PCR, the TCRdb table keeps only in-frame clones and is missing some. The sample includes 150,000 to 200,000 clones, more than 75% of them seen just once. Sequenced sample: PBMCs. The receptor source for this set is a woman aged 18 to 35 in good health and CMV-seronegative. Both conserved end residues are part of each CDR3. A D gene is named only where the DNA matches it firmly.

CDR3aa: CASSYGSQPQHF
CDR3nt: TGTGCCAGCAGTTACGGGAGTCAGCCCCAGCATTTT
j_gene: TRBJ1-5
len: 12
v_gene: TRBV6-5
d_gene: .

CDR3aa: CASSRREPYNEQFF
CDR3nt: TGCGCCAGCAGTAGACGGGAGCCGTACAATGAGCAGTTCTTC
j_gene: TRBJ2-1
len: 14
v_gene: TRBV10-2
d_gene: .

CDR3aa: CASSLALNTEQFF
CDR3nt: TGTGCCAGCAGCTTAGCTCTGAACACTGAGCAGTTCTTC
j_gene: TRBJ2-1
len: 13
v_gene: TRBV7-2
d_gene: .

CDR3aa: CASSLGSATDTQYF
CDR3nt: TGTGCCAGCAGCTTAGGTAGCGCCACAGATACGCAGTATTTT
j_gene: TRBJ2-3
len: 14
v_gene: TRBV7-3
d_gene: .

CDR3aa: CASSPLPAGGSEQYF
CDR3nt: TGTGCCAGCAGTCCCTTACCGGCGGGAGGCAGCGAGCAGTACTTC
j_gene: TRBJ2-7
len: 15
v_gene: TRBV28
d_gene: TRBD2

CDR3aa: CATSRDPGDRGREDTEAFF
CDR3nt: TGTGCCACCAGCAGAGATCCCGGGGACAGGGGCCGTGAAGACACTGAAGCTTTCTTT
j_gene: TRBJ1-1
len: 19
v_gene: TRBV15
d_gene: TRBD1

CDR3aa: CASSLKREVNEQYF
CDR3nt: TGTGCCAGCAGCTTAAAAAGGGAGGTGAACGAGCAGTACTTC
j_gene: TRBJ2-7
len: 14
v_gene: TRBV11-2
d_gene: .

CDR3aa: CASTWTGGRTGELFF
CDR3nt: TGTGCCAGTACCTGGACAGGGGGCCGTACCGGGGAGCTGTTTTTT
j_gene: TRBJ2-2
len: 15
v_gene: TRBV19
d_gene: TRBD1

CDR3aa: CASRARDSYNSGANVLTF
CDR3nt: TGTGCCAGCAGAGCTCGGGACTCTTACAACTCTGGGGCCAACGTCCTGACTTTC
j_gene: TRBJ2-6
len: 18
v_gene: TRBV2
d_gene: .

CDR3aa: CASSPPLERRETQYF
CDR3nt: TGTGCCAGCAGCCCCCCTTTAGAAAGGCGGGAGACCCAGTACTTC
j_gene: TRBJ2-5
len: 15
v_gene: TRBV7-8
d_gene: .

CDR3aa: CASETSGNNEQFF
CDR3nt: TGTGCCAGCGAGACTAGCGGGAACAATGAGCAGTTCTTC
j_gene: TRBJ2-1
len: 13
v_gene: TRBV6-5
d_gene: TRBD2

CDR3aa: CASSPSRGGEGSYEQYF
CDR3nt: TGCGCCAGCAGCCCCTCGCGTGGAGGCGAAGGGAGCTACGAGCAGTACTTC
j_gene: TRBJ2-7
len: 17
v_gene: TRBV5-1
d_gene: .

CDR3aa: CASSFSGSGANVLTF
CDR3nt: TGTGCCAGCAGCTTTAGCGGCTCTGGGGCCAACGTCCTGACTTTC
j_gene: TRBJ2-6
len: 15
v_gene: TRBV7-2
d_gene: .

CDR3aa: CASSPRLMGENMNTEAFF
CDR3nt: TGTGCCAGCTCACCACGGCTAATGGGAGAAAATATGAACACTGAAGCTTTCTTT
j_gene: TRBJ1-1
len: 18
v_gene: TRBV18
d_gene: .